The clone carrying this T cell receptor beta chain was seen only a few times. The CDR3 is 11 residues long. V lost 3 bases, J lost 8 bases, and 10 bases lay in between. Germline CDR1 and CDR2: DFQATT and SNEGSKA (reference sequence). Data came from immunoSEQ multiplex PCR; TCRdb stores just in-frame clones and leaves some out. The table includes roughly 100,000 clones, about 80% detected once. These data are taken from a study of blood T cell repertoires in COVID-19. The sequencing input was peripheral blood. This chain connects TRBV20-1 to TRBJ1-2; D not resolved. The TCR originated in a human donor in a cohort sampled during active COVID-19. CDR3 nucleotides: TGCAGTGCTAGCCATCAGTGGGGCTACACCTTC. Amino acids: CSASHQWGYTF.